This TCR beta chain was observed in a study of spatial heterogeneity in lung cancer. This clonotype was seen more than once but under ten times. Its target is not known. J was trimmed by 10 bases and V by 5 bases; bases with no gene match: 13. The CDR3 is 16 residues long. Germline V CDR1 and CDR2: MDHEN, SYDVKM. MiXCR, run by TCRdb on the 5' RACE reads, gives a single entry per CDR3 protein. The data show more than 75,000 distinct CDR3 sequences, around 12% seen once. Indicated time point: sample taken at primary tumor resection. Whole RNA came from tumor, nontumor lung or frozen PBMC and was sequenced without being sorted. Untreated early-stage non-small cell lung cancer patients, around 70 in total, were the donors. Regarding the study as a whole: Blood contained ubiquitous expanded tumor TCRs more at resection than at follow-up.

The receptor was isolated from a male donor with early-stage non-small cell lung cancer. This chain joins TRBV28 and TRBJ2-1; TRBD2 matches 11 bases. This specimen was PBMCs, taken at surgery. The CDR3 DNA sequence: TGTGCCAGCAGTACTGTAGCGGGAGGGTCGGTTTGGGAGCAGTTCTTC. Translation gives CASSTVAGGSVWEQFF.